This TCR beta chain is from a study of tissue T cells after allogeneic stem cell transplantation. V shed 5 bases, J shed 6 bases, and the junction held 10 bases outside the gene matches. From germline, CDR1 is MNHEY and CDR2 SMNVEV (reference sequence). The CDR3 has 15 amino acids. Steroid-refractory graft-versus-host disease after allogeneic hematopoietic cell transplant qualified adults for prospective research-autopsy enrollment. This clone was seen a few times. The assay was immunoSEQ multiplex PCR, and TCRdb's table has in-frame clones only and misses some. The top ten clones hold approximately 23% of a sample with about 3,100 clones, around 66% of them seen once.

The clonotype comes from an older male patient with steroid-refractory graft-versus-host disease after an allogeneic stem cell transplant. Some of the T cells might come from the graft donor. The sequenced sample was jejunal tissue, obtained at autopsy. The V call is TRBV27, the J call TRBJ2-1, with TRBD1 identical over 7 bases. CDR3 sequence reads: CASSRRDSRINEQFF. The CDR3 DNA sequence: TGTGCCAGCAGTCGAAGGGACAGTAGGATCAATGAGCAGTTCTTC.